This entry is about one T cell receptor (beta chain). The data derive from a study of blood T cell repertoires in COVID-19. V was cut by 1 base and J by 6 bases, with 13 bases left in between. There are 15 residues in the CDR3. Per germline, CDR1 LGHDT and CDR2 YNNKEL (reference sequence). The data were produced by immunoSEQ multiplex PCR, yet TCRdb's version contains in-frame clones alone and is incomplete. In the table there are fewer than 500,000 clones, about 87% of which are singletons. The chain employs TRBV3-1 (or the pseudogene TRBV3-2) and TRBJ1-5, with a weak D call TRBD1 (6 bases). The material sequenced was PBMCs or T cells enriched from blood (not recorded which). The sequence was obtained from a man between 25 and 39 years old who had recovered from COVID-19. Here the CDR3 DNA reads TGTGCCAGCAGCCAAGTGGCAGGGGTGGGTCAGCCCCAGCATTTT. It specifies CASSQVAGVGQPQHF.